The subject of this entry is one T cell receptor beta chain. The antigen remains unidentified. Germline and junction disagree at one end, which may indicate a read error. Libraries were prepared by immunoSEQ multiplex PCR; TCRdb keeps only in-frame clonotypes and omits some of them. The sample comprises approximately 91,000 clones, about 89% of which are singletons, and roughly 4% rests with the top ten. This entry belongs to a study of OX40 agonist ivuxolimab in advanced cancers. The overall study: Hepatocellular carcinoma, melanoma, renal cell or head and neck cancer affected the dose-escalation patients. Whole-study findings and limits: Expansion of clones was among the lowest in partial responders at 0.1-3.0 mg/kg.

The CDR3 runs to 15 residues. Germline V gene lookup returns CDR1 SGHRS and CDR2 YFSETQ. The material was CD4+ or CD8+ T cells sorted from blood, obtained in a trial of the OX40 agonist ivuxolimab. This receptor was obtained from an adult with an advanced solid tumor such as melanoma, head and neck, liver or kidney cancer. J is TRBJ2-7 and V is TRBV5-1, with 8 bases lining up with TRBD1. This CDR3 is CASSSGTGGLYERYF. CDR3 nucleotide sequence: TGCGCCAGCAGCTCTGGGACAGGTGGACTTTACGAGCGGTACTTC.